The T cell receptor (beta chain) under discussion was sequenced for a study of T cell responses to AZD1222 COVID-19 vaccine (dated by TCRdb to the early 2020s). About the investigation overall: Because spike-specific TCR depth and breadth did not differ between the two schedules, AZD1222 recipients who got a second dose at roughly 4 weeks were pooled with those who got a second dose at roughly 12 weeks. A total of around 240 trial participants underwent TCR sequencing, of whom 200 to 220 had received two doses of AZD1222 and some 26 had received two doses of the MenACWY control vaccine. Trial participants were enrolled by age into 18-55, 56-69 and 70-plus year subgroups, with around 140, 26 and 57 TCR-sequenced participants respectively.

Trimming costs V 6 bases and J 5 bases, and their ends lie 12 bases apart. The CDR3 numbers 13 residues from cysteine through phenylalanine. Only the CDR3 portion is preserved as DNA: 39 bases, with reading frame beginning at the first base. General findings and caveats noted by the study authors: After two AZD1222 doses, spike-specific TCR breadth and depth were significantly higher than at day 0 and than in MenACWY recipients. In the small 56-69-year group, the increase in depth fell short of significance, most likely because of low power. Reportedly, almost half of the unique spike-specific TCRs recognized epitopes lying outside the regions that are mutated in the B.1.351 and B.1.1.7 variants. Conclusions about previously exposed vaccinees were limited because only a handful of AZD1222 recipients were SARS-CoV-2 seropositive at baseline. Because no day 14 peak-response samples were available, the repertoires could be characterized only after the peak T cell response. CD4 TCRs associated with the vaccine covered the entire spike protein, and the dominant responses were in regions 160-218 and 743-854. Most participants were white British and females outnumbered males, and the authors suggested that clonal diversity may have been underestimated.

In the paper's terms, the time point label means: baseline before first vaccination. Vaccinee samples were obtained from the UK trials COV001 and COV002, which included a single-blind randomized controlled phase 2/3 trial of AZD1222 (ChAdOx1 nCoV-19) in healthy adults. For TCRbeta chain sequencing, PBMC samples were collected from trial participants at day 0 and at day 28 after the second dose. Concerning this clone itself: Its antigen is currently not known. Base qualities are missing; no much larger clone stands one base away.

The CDR3 regions of human TCRbeta chains were subjected to immunosequencing. From the authors' description of their analysis: TCRs in the repertoires were matched against a reference library of SARS-CoV-2-specific TCRs that had been generated with the MIRA antigen-specificity platform. Breadth was defined as the fraction of unique TCRs that were SARS-CoV-2-associated, and depth was defined as the fraction of total T cells that were SARS-CoV-2-associated. Using the MIRA data, each spike-specific TCR was assigned both to the spike region to which the TCR was reactive and to a CD4 or CD8 class. Log10-transformed breadth and depth values were compared by one-way ANOVA with Sidak's multiple comparisons tests. TCRdb took over this immuneACCESS table, retaining in-frame rearrangements with V and J assigned. Such tables are incomplete; in checked studies, under half of the missing clones stem from an unresolved V gene, and the remainder is unexplained. The DNA gave D and trimming, while V, J and clone size come from that table. Present in this sample are tens of thousands of clones, around 84% of which were seen just once. The ten largest clones represent less than 25% of the sample.

Recombination connected TRBV12-3 or TRBV12-4 to TRBJ2-3; tentative D gene TRBD1, with 5 bases matching. The receptor was derived from an adult in good health. The material was peripheral blood, obtained on day 0 of AZD1222 vaccination. The bases read TGTGCCAGCAGAGGGGCCCTACGAGATACGCAGTATTTT. It specifies CASRGALRDTQYF.